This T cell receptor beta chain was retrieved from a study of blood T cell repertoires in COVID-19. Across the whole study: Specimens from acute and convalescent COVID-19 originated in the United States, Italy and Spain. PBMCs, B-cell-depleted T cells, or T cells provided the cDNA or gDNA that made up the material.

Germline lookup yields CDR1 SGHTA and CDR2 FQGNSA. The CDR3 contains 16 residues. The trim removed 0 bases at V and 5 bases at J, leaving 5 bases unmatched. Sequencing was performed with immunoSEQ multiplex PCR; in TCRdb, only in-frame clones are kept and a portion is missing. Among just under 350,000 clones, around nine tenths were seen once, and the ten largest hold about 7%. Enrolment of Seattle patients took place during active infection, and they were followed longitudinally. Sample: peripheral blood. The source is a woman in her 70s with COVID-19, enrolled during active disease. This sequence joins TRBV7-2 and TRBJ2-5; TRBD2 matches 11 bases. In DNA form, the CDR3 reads TGTGCCAGCAGCTTAGCGGGGACTAGCGGCTGGGAGACCCAGTACTTC. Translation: CASSLAGTSGWETQYF.